Listed below are T cell receptor beta chains from one sample, sequenced in a study of T-cell reconstitution after alpha-beta-depleted transplantation in children. One entry per CDR3 protein results from TCRdb running MiXCR on the PCR reads. The table lists approximately 230,000 distinct CDR3 sequences, under 30% of them singletons. The source was PBMCs, mostly from graft donor cells, collected 360 days after TCRalphabeta/CD19-depleted stem cell transplant. These receptors were taken from a female patient aged 2 to 10 who had a stem cell transplant for congenital amegakaryocytic thrombocytopenia, so the T cells may come from the graft donor. Each CDR3 is given with its conserved first and last residue. D genes are given only for firm matches. Size tells how often a clone was seen (once, few, many) or the class of an expanded clone, and some rows leave it out.

clone_size d_call j_call v_call cdr3_nt cdr3_aa
many NA TRBJ2-2 TRBV5-1 TGCGCCAGCAGCTTGGAAGGCAGGGTACATACCGGGGAGCTGTTTTTT CASSLEGRVHTGELFF
few NA TRBJ2-2 TRBV2 TGTGCCAGCAGTGAAAGGGGGACCGGGGAGCTGTTTTTT CASSERGTGELFF
few TRBD1 TRBJ2-2 TRBV20-1 TGCAGTGCTCCGAGGGACAGCACCGGGGAGCTGTTTTTT CSAPRDSTGELFF
NA NA TRBJ2-2 TRBV27 TGTGCCAGCAGACGCGGGACATACGACACCGGGGAGCTGTTTTTT CASRRGTYDTGELFF
NA NA TRBJ1-5 TRBV6-6 TGTGCCAGCAGGGAAGTTAGCAATCAGCCCCAGCATTTT CASREVSNQPQHF
NA NA TRBJ2-3 TRBV20-1 TGCAGTGCTAGAGTTCTGAGAGCAGATACGCAGTATTTT CSARVLRADTQYF
NA NA TRBJ1-2 TRBV29-1 TGCAGCGTCGCGTGGGGCCATGGCTACACCTTC CSVAWGHGYTF
NA NA TRBJ1-2 TRBV29-1 TGCAGCGTTGACTCGCGGGAGGTTCACTATGGCTACACCTTC CSVDSREVHYGYTF
NA TRBD1 TRBJ1-6 TRBV5-1 TGCGCCAGCAGCCCCATGGACAGGGGTCATTCACCCCTCCACTTT CASSPMDRGHSPLHF
few NA TRBJ1-2 TRBV20-1 TGCAGTGCTCAAGACGGCCTCTATGGCTACACCTTC CSAQDGLYGYTF
few NA TRBJ2-7 TRBV20-1 TGCAGTGCTAGAGGGTTGGCCAGGAACTCCTACGAGCAGTACTTC CSARGLARNSYEQYF
NA TRBD1 TRBJ2-1 TRBV12-3/TRBV12-4 TGTTCCAGCAGGTCCAAGAGGTGGACAGGGAGCAATGAGCAGTTCTTC CSSRSKRWTGSNEQFF
few TRBD2 TRBJ2-7 TRBV20-1 TGCAGTGCTGAACTAGCGGGAGGCCCTTACGAGCAGTACTTC CSAELAGGPYEQYF
many TRBD1 TRBJ1-4 TRBV4-1 TGCGCCAGCAGCCAGAGACAGGGGGATGAAAAACTGTTTTTT CASSQRQGDEKLFF
many NA TRBJ2-6 TRBV4-3 TGCGCCAGCAGCCAAGATCCCTCTGGGGCCAACGTCCTGACTTTC CASSQDPSGANVLTF
NA NA TRBJ1-1 TRBV7-8 TGTGCCAGCAGCTTAGCGGGGGGCGACTTCACTGAAGCTTTCTTT CASSLAGGDFTEAFF
few NA TRBJ2-5 TRBV20-1 TGCAGTGCTAGAATCGGCAGGGAGACCCAGTACTTC CSARIGRETQYF
few NA TRBJ2-3 TRBV6-5 TGTGCCACCTCCCCTAGCACAGATACGCAGTATTTT CATSPSTDTQYF
NA NA TRBJ1-5 TRBV5-6 TGTGCCAGCAGCTTGGGGACAGATAGCAATCAGCCCCAGCATTTT CASSLGTDSNQPQHF
NA TRBD2 TRBJ2-7 TRBV19 TGTGCCAGTAGCGTAGCGGGAGGGCCCTACGAGCAGTACTTC CASSVAGGPYEQYF
few NA TRBJ2-7 TRBV25-1 TGTGCCAGCAGCCCGACTGGCTTGGGGCAGTACTTC CASSPTGLGQYF
NA TRBD2 TRBJ2-1 TRBV7-3 TGTGCCAGCAGCTTATTCCCAGCGGGAGGGCCTAATGAGCAGTTCTTC CASSLFPAGGPNEQFF
NA NA TRBJ2-5 TRBV12-3/TRBV12-4 TGTGCCAGCACACCAGGGGCCGGGGAGACCCAGTACTTC CASTPGAGETQYF
few NA TRBJ1-2 TRBV2 TGTGCCAGCAGTGTTGAGGGCTATGGCTACACCTTC CASSVEGYGYTF
NA NA TRBJ2-3 TRBV12-3/TRBV12-4 TGTGCCAGCAGTCCCGTGTTGGGTCAAGAAGCGGTCATCACAGATACGCAGTATTTT CASSPVLGQEAVITDTQYF
NA NA TRBJ2-7 TRBV7-6 TGTGCCAGCAGTTTAGGCGCCTCGGGTAGCGTAAACACCTACGAGCAGTACTTC CASSLGASGSVNTYEQYF
NA NA TRBJ1-2 TRBV4-1 TGCGCCAGCAGCCATCATCGCTTCAGGGCCGACTCCATGTATGGCTACACCTTC CASSHHRFRADSMYGYTF
few NA TRBJ2-1 TRBV5-1 TGCGCCAGCACAGGAACCCCGGGACCTAGCTCCTACAATGAGCAGTTCTTC CASTGTPGPSSYNEQFF
NA TRBD1 TRBJ2-5 TRBV30 TGTGCCTGGAGTAAGACAGGGGCCCAAGGAATCCAGTACTTC CAWSKTGAQGIQYF
few TRBD2 TRBJ2-1 TRBV12-3/TRBV12-4 TGTGCCAGCAGCCCACTAAAAGCGGGAGTTACCTACAATGAGCAGTTCTTC CASSPLKAGVTYNEQFF
few TRBD2 TRBJ2-1 TRBV4-2 TGTGCCAGCAGCCAAGAATACCGACTAGCGGGGGGGATCTCAAGAAGGGGTAAGGATGAGCAGTTCTTC CASSQEYRLAGGISRRGKDEQFF
NA NA TRBJ2-1 TRBV12-3/TRBV12-4 TGTGCCAGCAGTTCCCGGGGTAACAATGAGCAGTTCTTC CASSSRGNNEQFF
NA NA TRBJ2-4 TRBV6-1 TGTGCCAGCAGCGTCTCCAAAGATAACATTCAGTACTTC CASSVSKDNIQYF
few NA TRBJ2-3 TRBV20-1 TGCAGTGCTCATCAAAGGGGAGGCGCAGATACGCAGTATTTT CSAHQRGGADTQYF
NA NA TRBJ2-7 TRBV10-3 TGTGCCATCAGTGACCTGACCCGCGAGCAGTACTTC CAISDLTREQYF
many TRBD2 TRBJ2-5 TRBV28 TGTGCCAGCAGCCTGGGGGGGAGGCAAGAGACCCAGTACTTC CASSLGGRQETQYF
NA TRBD1 TRBJ2-7 TRBV10-3 TGTGCCATCAGCGGGACAGGGGTCCACGAGCAGTACTTC CAISGTGVHEQYF
NA NA TRBJ1-6 TRBV6-5 TGTGCCAGCAAGCCCCCCGGTTCACCCCTCCACTTT CASKPPGSPLHF
NA TRBD2 TRBJ2-7 TRBV20-1 TGCAGTCAAGCTAGCGGGATCTACGAGCAGTACTTC CSQASGIYEQYF
many NA TRBJ1-1 TRBV20-1 TGCAGTGCTTCAGCCACCAGAGCTTTCTTT CSASATRAFF
NA TRBD1 TRBJ1-1 TRBV28 TGTGCCAGCAGGAGAAGGGACAGGGCGAACACTGAAGCTTTCTTT CASRRRDRANTEAFF
few NA TRBJ2-3 TRBV2 TGTGCCAGCAGCCCCGATCTTCCAGATACGCAGTATTTT CASSPDLPDTQYF
few NA TRBJ2-2 TRBV6-1 TGTGCCAGCACCCCCGGGGGGCCGAGCACCGGGGAGCTGTTTTTT CASTPGGPSTGELFF
few NA TRBJ1-5 TRBV12-3/TRBV12-4 TGTGCCAGCAGTCCCAGGGCGGGGCATCAGCCCCAGCATTTT CASSPRAGHQPQHF
NA NA TRBJ2-7 TRBV10-2 TGCGCCAGCAGTGTTGAGGGTCGGGGTTTCGGCGAGCAGTACTTC CASSVEGRGFGEQYF
NA NA TRBJ1-4 TRBV14 TGTGCCAGCAGCCTTACATCCCGGGCAACTAATGAAAAACTGTTTTTT CASSLTSRATNEKLFF
many NA TRBJ2-2 TRBV7-2 TGTGCCAGCAGCTTTGTAGCGTCTACCGGGGAGCTGTTTTTT CASSFVASTGELFF
NA NA TRBJ2-6 TRBV4-2 TGTGCCAGCAGCCAATACAAACAGGGAGCTTGGGGGGCCAACGTCCTGACTTTC CASSQYKQGAWGANVLTF
NA TRBD1 TRBJ1-2 TRBV12-3/TRBV12-4 TGTGCCAGCAGCTGGACAGGAGCGCCACATGGCTACACCTTC CASSWTGAPHGYTF
NA TRBD2 TRBJ2-5 TRBV5-1 TGCGCCAGCAGCACCGGAGCGGGAGGGCCAGTGGAGACCCAGTACTTC CASSTGAGGPVETQYF
NA NA TRBJ1-2 TRBV7-9 TGTGCCAGCAGCTGGACCCAGACAGAATCCTTAAACTATGGCTACACCTTC CASSWTQTESLNYGYTF
NA TRBD1 TRBJ2-1 TRBV5-1 TGCGCCAGCAGCTTAGGGTCCGGGACAGGGGGCTACAATGAGCAGTTCTTC CASSLGSGTGGYNEQFF